A selection of T cell receptor beta chains follows, all from one sample in a study of blood T cell repertoires in COVID-19. This table comes from immunoSEQ multiplex PCR, and its TCRdb copy is limited to in-frame clones, with some not included. The sample has roughly 170,000 clones, roughly four fifths seen once. The material sequenced was PBMCs or T cells enriched from blood (not recorded which). These receptors were taken from a man aged 50 to 59 who had recovered from COVID-19. Both conserved end residues are part of each CDR3. D genes are given only for firm matches. Only some rows state a clone size, as once, few, many or a class for expanded clones.

. | . | TRBJ1-2 | TRBV18 | 15 | TGTGCCAGCTCACCGGCGACAGGCCTTAACTATGGCTACACCTTC | CASSPATGLNYGYTF
. | . | TRBJ2-5 | TRBV7-2 | 16 | TGTGCCAGCAGCTTAGGGCCAGGGGGGATGGGGGAGACCCAGTACTTC | CASSLGPGGMGETQYF
. | TRBD1 | TRBJ2-1 | TRBV3-1/TRBV3-2 | 15 | TGTGCCAGCAGCCAGGGGACAGGGGGCTGGAATGAGCAGTTCTTC | CASSQGTGGWNEQFF
. | TRBD1 | TRBJ1-2 | TRBV19 | 12 | TGTGCCACTACAGGGGCGGGGTATGGCTACACCTTC | CATTGAGYGYTF
. | TRBD2 | TRBJ2-7 | TRBV4-2 | 15 | TGTGCCAGCACCTCCAAGGCTAGCGGGTCCTACGAGCAGTACTTC | CASTSKASGSYEQYF
. | . | TRBJ1-5 | TRBV4-2 | 14 | TGTGCCAGCAGCCAAGACCGGCGGGATCAGCCCCAGCATTTT | CASSQDRRDQPQHF
. | TRBD1 | TRBJ2-5 | TRBV5-4 | 14 | TGTGCCAGCAGCTTCGGACAGGGACAAGAGACCCAGTACTTC | CASSFGQGQETQYF
few | . | TRBJ2-7 | TRBV6-2/TRBV6-3 | 16 | TGTGCCAGCAGCTCAAGAGCGGGAAACAGGGGGTACGAGCAGTACTTC | CASSSRAGNRGYEQYF
. | TRBD2 | TRBJ2-7 | TRBV25-1 | 14 | TGTGCCAGCAGTGATTTTGCGGGGGGGGACGAGCAGTACTTC | CASSDFAGGDEQYF
once | . | TRBJ1-2 | TRBV27 | 18 | TGTGCCAGCGGAAAAAACCAGGGGCCATTTGGGGCCAACTATGGCTACACCTTC | CASGKNQGPFGANYGYTF
. | TRBD2 | TRBJ2-3 | TRBV30 | 12 | TGTGCCTGGAGCCTAGCGGGGGGTACGCAGTATTTT | CAWSLAGGTQYF
. | TRBD2 | TRBJ2-1 | TRBV11-3 | 14 | TGTGCCAGCAGTCAGCTAGCGGGGGGCAATGAGCAGTTCTTC | CASSQLAGGNEQFF
. | TRBD2 | TRBJ2-1 | TRBV10-2 | 15 | TGCGCCAGCACCGCTGGGGCGGGGGGGTTCTCGGAGCAGTTCTTC | CASTAGAGGFSEQFF
few | TRBD1 | TRBJ1-5 | TRBV4-2 | 16 | TGTGCCAGCAGCCAAGGGACAGGACTTTTAACGCAGCCCCAGCATTTT | CASSQGTGLLTQPQHF
. | . | TRBJ1-2 | TRBV9 | 17 | TGTGCCAGCAGCGTACACGGGTCCGGGGGGCCTAACTATGGCTACACCTTC | CASSVHGSGGPNYGYTF
. | TRBD2 | TRBJ2-1 | TRBV9 | 15 | TGTGCCAGCAGCGCCAGGACTAGCGGCTACAATGAGCAGTTCTTC | CASSARTSGYNEQFF
. | . | TRBJ2-5 | TRBV6-5 | 12 | TGTGCCAGCAGTCGGGGACAAGAGACCCAGTACTTC | CASSRGQETQYF
. | . | TRBJ1-2 | TRBV18 | 12 | TGTGCCAGCTCCCTTCCTTCCTATGGCTACACCTTC | CASSLPSYGYTF
. | . | TRBJ2-7 | TRBV7-6 | 13 | TGTGCCAGCAGTCCGGGACTGACCTACGAGCAGTACTTC | CASSPGLTYEQYF
. | TRBD2 | TRBJ2-3 | TRBV4-1 | 18 | TGCGCCAGCAGCCAAGAAACCCTAGCGGGGGCCAGCACAGATACGCAGTATTTT | CASSQETLAGASTDTQYF
few | . | TRBJ1-2 | TRBV6-5 | 15 | TGTGCCAGCAGGGCTAAGGCAACGGGCGGGTATGGCTACACCTTC | CASRAKATGGYGYTF
. | . | TRBJ1-5 | TRBV6-2/TRBV6-3 | 14 | TGTGCCAGCAGTTACCCAGGGCCCAGGCAGCCCCAGCATTTT | CASSYPGPRQPQHF
. | . | TRBJ2-1 | TRBV7-2 | 14 | TGTGCCAGCAGCTTGCAGGAGGGGTACAATGAGCAGTTCTTC | CASSLQEGYNEQFF
. | . | TRBJ1-2 | TRBV18 | 16 | TGTGCCAGCTCACCAGGCTCCAGGGGTTCTAACTATGGCTACACCTTC | CASSPGSRGSNYGYTF
. | . | TRBJ1-1 | TRBV6-2/TRBV6-3 | 14 | TGTGCCAGCAGTTCGGGCTACTTGGGAGCTGAAGCTTTCTTT | CASSSGYLGAEAFF
. | TRBD2 | TRBJ2-3 | TRBV4-3 | 17 | TGCGCCAGCAGCCATCAGACTAGCGGGGGGTTCACAGATACGCAGTATTTT | CASSHQTSGGFTDTQYF
few | . | TRBJ2-2 | TRBV23-1 | 13 | TGCGCCAGCAGTTCGAGGAACACCGGGGAGCTGTTTTTT | CASSSRNTGELFF
. | . | TRBJ1-5 | TRBV10-1 | 15 | TGCGCCAGCAGTGATCGGGTTACTAGCAATCAGCCCCAGCATTTT | CASSDRVTSNQPQHF
. | TRBD1 | TRBJ1-5 | TRBV28 | 16 | TGTGCCAGCAGGGAAACCTCAGGGGGCAGCAATCAGCCCCAGCATTTT | CASRETSGGSNQPQHF
. | . | TRBJ2-1 | TRBV3-1/TRBV3-2 | 15 | TGTGCCAGCAGCTATCCGGGTCGAAAATACAATGAGCAGTTCTTC | CASSYPGRKYNEQFF
. | TRBD2 | TRBJ2-1 | TRBV5-4 | 18 | TGTGCCAGCAGCTTGAGTATCACCGGGACTAGGAGTCTCGGTGAGCAGTTCTTC | CASSLSITGTRSLGEQFF